This T cell receptor beta chain appears in the sequencing data of a study of cytomegalovirus exposure and HLA in healthy donors. Study summary: A prior study identified 100 million to 130 million unique TCR beta sequences from about 179 million T cells. Findings and caveats of the study: Sequencing depth across donors, presence/absence analyses assumed, was roughly uniform. For TCR beta chains, V- and J-gene trimming was later linked to a missense DCLRE1C variant.

To note about this clone: What it recognizes is unknown.

The primer mix had 60 Vbeta and 13 Jbeta primers. Sequencing was performed with immunoSEQ multiplex PCR; in TCRdb, only in-frame clones are kept and a portion is missing. Of about 120,000 clones in the sample, roughly 83% were seen once. CDR1 is PRHDT and CDR2 is FYEKMQ in the germline V gene (reference sequence). This CDR3 comprises 19 residues. V gave up 0 bases and J gave up 4 bases; unmatched junction bases: 13. The material sequenced was PBMCs. V is TRBV13 and J is TRBJ2-3; TRBD1 aligns across 10 bases. This receptor was identified in a man in his thirties or forties in good health and CMV-seropositive. The CDR3 DNA is TGTGCCAGCAGCTTAGGAGGGGGTTGGGGACAGGGGTTCCCAGATACGCAGTATTTT. Translated, it gives CASSLGGGWGQGFPDTQYF.